The entry below gives a single TCR beta chain sequence along with its context. Its antigen is as yet unknown. Through 5' RACE with UMI labels, the TRB cDNA libraries were prepared. TCRdb re-called the 5' RACE reads and catalogs CDR3 proteins one per entry, DNA excluded. The listing records around 48,000 distinct CDR3 sequences. Using triplicate sorts, some 320,000 cells were collected each time from every CD8+ T cell subset. The entry originates in a study of CXCR3-negative and CXCR3-positive naive CD8 T cells. General observations from the study: Similar TRBV-TRBJ usage was seen in naive cells (both CXCR3-negative and CXCR3-positive), but memory cells differed.

Sequenced sample: memory CD8+ T cells from blood. The sequence was collected from a human donor in good health. Some clones in this sample may be carry-over from other donors' samples.

CDR3 amino acids: CASSQGDEQYF. This sequence joins TRBV7-9 and TRBJ2-7; TCRdb gives TRBD1 as the D gene, but with no DNA this cannot be confirmed. Germline assignment: CDR1 SEHNR and CDR2 FQNEAQ (reference sequence). The CDR3 consists of 11 residues.